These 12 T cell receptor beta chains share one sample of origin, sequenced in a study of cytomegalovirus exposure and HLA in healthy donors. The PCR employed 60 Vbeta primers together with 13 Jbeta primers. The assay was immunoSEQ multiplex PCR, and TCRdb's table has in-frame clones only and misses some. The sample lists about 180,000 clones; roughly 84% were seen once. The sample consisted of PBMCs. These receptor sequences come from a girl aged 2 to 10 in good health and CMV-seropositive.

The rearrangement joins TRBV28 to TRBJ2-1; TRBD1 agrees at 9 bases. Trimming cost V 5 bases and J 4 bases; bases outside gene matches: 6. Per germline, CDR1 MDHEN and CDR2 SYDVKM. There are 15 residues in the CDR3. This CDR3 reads CASSPDRGDYNEQFF. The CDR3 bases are TGTGCCAGCAGTCCCGACAGGGGGGATTACAATGAGCAGTTCTTC.

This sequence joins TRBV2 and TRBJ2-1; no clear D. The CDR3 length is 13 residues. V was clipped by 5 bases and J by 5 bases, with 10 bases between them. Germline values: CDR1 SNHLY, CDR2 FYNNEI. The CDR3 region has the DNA TGTGCCAGCAGTTGGGCCCCAAACAATGAGCAGTTCTTC. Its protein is CASSWAPNNEQFF.

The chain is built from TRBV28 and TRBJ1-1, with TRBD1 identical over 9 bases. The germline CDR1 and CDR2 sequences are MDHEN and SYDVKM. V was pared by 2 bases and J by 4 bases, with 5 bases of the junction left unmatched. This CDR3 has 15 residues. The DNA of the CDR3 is TGTGCCAGCAGTTTAATGGGACAGGGTAGCACTGAAGCTTTCTTT. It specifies CASSLMGQGSTEAFF. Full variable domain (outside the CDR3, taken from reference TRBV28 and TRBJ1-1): DVKVTQSSRYLVKRTGEKVFLECVQDMDHENMFWYRQDPGLGLRLIYFSYDVKMKEKGDIPEGYSVSREKKERFSLILESASTNQTSMYLCASSLMGQGSTEAFFGQGTRLTVV.

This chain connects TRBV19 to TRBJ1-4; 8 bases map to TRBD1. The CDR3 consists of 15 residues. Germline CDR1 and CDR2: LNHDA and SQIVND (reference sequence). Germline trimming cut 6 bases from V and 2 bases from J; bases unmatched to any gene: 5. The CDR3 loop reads CASRLTGVTNEKLFF. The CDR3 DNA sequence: TGTGCCAGTAGACTGACAGGGGTTACTAATGAAAAACTGTTTTTT.

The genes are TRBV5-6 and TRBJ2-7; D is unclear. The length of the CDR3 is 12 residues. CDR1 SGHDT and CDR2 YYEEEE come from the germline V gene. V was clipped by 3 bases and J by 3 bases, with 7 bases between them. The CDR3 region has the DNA TGTGCCAGCAGCTGGGCAGGCTACGAGCAGTACTTC. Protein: CASSWAGYEQYF.

The CDR3 DNA reads as TGCGCCAGCAGTCAAGGGACTAGCGGGGCAGAGACCCAGTACTTC. Its translation is CASSQGTSGAETQYF. The rearrangement joins TRBV5-1 to TRBJ2-5; 13 bases are a match to TRBD2. Looked up from germline, CDR1 is SGHRS and CDR2 is YFSETQ. V was pared by 5 bases and J by 4 bases, with 5 bases of the junction left unmatched. The CDR3 is made up of 15 amino acids.

DNA for the CDR3: TGTGCCAGCAGCTTAGATTGTCGGGGAGTAGCAACTAATGAAAAACTGTTTTTT. Residues: CASSLDCRGVATNEKLFF. The gene calls are TRBV11-3 and TRBJ1-4; D is unclear. The V and J ends lost 0 bases and 0 bases respectively, with 14 bases between them. The V gene's germline CDR1 is SGHNT and CDR2 YENEEA. CDR3 length: 18 amino acids.

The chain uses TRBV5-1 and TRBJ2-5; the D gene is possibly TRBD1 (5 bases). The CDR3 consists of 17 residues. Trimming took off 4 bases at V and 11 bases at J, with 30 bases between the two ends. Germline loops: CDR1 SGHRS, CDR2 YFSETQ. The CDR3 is CASSLTTSTASTAEQYF. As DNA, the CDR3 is TGCGCCAGCAGCCTTACAACCTCGACAGCGAGTACGGCGGAGCAGTACTTC.

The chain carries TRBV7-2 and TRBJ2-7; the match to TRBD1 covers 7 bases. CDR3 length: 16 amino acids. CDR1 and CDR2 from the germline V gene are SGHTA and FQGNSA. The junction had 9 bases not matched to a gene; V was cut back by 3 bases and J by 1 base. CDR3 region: CASSFRQGQRSYEQYF. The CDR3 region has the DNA TGTGCCAGCAGCTTTAGACAGGGACAAAGATCCTACGAGCAGTACTTC.

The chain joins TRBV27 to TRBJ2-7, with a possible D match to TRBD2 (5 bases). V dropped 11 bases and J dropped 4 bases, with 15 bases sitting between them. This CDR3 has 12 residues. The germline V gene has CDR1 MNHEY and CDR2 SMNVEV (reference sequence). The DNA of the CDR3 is TGTGCCGCGGGTGTACATGGGTACGAGCAGTACTTC. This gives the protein CAAGVHGYEQYF.

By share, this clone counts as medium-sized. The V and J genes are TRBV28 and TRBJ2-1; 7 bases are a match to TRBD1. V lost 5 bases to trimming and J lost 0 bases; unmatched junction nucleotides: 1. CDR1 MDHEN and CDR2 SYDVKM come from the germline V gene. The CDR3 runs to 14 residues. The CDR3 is CASSDRASYNEQFF. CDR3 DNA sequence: TGTGCCAGCAGTGACAGGGCCTCCTACAATGAGCAGTTCTTC.

DNA for the CDR3: TGTGCCAGCAGTTTATCGATCGGTCTAGCGGGCCGCACAGATACGCAGTATTTT. Residues: CASSLSIGLAGRTDTQYF. The chain couples TRBV27 to TRBJ2-3; 8 positions match TRBD2. The CDR3 covers 18 residues. Germline V gives CDR1 MNHEY, CDR2 SMNVEV (reference sequence). V was clipped by 0 bases and J by 1 base; unmatched bases: 9.